Listed below are T cell receptor beta chains from one sample, sequenced in a study of shared clonotypes between healthy human individuals. The protocol was immunoSEQ multiplex PCR, while the TCRdb copy is restricted to in-frame clones and leaves out a portion. Here the sample spans more than 2,000,000 clones, approximately 93% being singletons. Sequencing input: naive CD4+ T cells from PBMCs. The receptors derive from a man aged 18 to 29 in good health. Some clones in this sample may be carry-over from other donors' samples. The CDR3 runs from the conserved cysteine through the conserved F or W. The D gene is left open where the match is weak. Size is stated for part of the rows, as once, few or many counts, or as a class when the clone is expanded.

v_call	clone_size	d_call	j_call	cdr3_aa	cdr3_nt
TRBV7-9	-	-	TRBJ1-2	CASSLEVGRLAEGSGYTF	TGTGCCAGCAGCTTAGAGGTAGGGCGGCTCGCGGAGGGCTCTGGCTACACCTTC
TRBV18	few	-	TRBJ1-2	CASSPLDSYGYTF	TGTGCCAGCTCCCCTTTGGACAGCTATGGCTACACCTTC
TRBV9	once	-	TRBJ2-3	CASSVDPGTDTQYF	TGTGCCAGCAGCGTAGATCCGGGGACAGATACGCAGTATTTT
TRBV6-1	-	-	TRBJ1-2	CASSYPSDYGYTF	TGTGCCAGCAGTTATCCCAGCGACTATGGCTACACCTTC
TRBV6-5	-	-	TRBJ1-2	CASRQGRGTYGYTF	TGTGCCAGCAGACAAGGACGGGGGACCTATGGCTACACCTTC
TRBV28	-	TRBD1	TRBJ1-2	CASSPPDRETYGYTF	TGTGCCAGCAGTCCCCCCGACAGGGAAACATATGGCTACACCTTC
TRBV6-5	-	TRBD1	TRBJ2-5	CASSFNRDRQETQYF	TGTGCCAGCAGTTTCAACCGGGACAGGCAAGAGACCCAGTACTTC
TRBV5-4	-	-	TRBJ2-6	CASSLVQGRSSGANVLTF	TGTGCCAGCAGCTTGGTTCAGGGGAGATCTTCTGGGGCCAACGTCCTGACTTTC
TRBV19	-	-	TRBJ2-4	CASSTVENIQYF	TGTGCCAGTAGTACGGTCGAAAACATTCAGTACTTC
TRBV6-1	once	-	TRBJ1-2	CASSRGSGYGYTF	TGTGCCAGCAGCAGAGGTTCGGGCTATGGCTACACCTTC
TRBV29-1	few	-	TRBJ1-5	CSVGQGNQPQHF	TGCAGCGTTGGACAGGGCAATCAGCCCCAGCATTTT
TRBV19	-	TRBD2	TRBJ2-1	CASSMGGRATEQFF	TGTGCCAGTAGTATGGGCGGGAGGGCCACTGAGCAGTTCTTC
TRBV7-3	-	-	TRBJ2-2	CASSRFAPGELFF	TGTGCCAGCAGCCGATTCGCACCCGGGGAGCTGTTTTTT
TRBV5-1	-	TRBD1	TRBJ2-7	CASSLARGINEQYF	TGCGCCAGCAGCTTGGCCAGGGGGATCAACGAGCAGTACTTC
TRBV5-1	-	TRBD2	TRBJ2-1	CASSLTSGSVYNEQFF	TGCGCCAGCAGCCTAACTAGCGGGAGCGTCTACAATGAGCAGTTCTTC
TRBV7-6	-	-	TRBJ2-2	CASSRGSTGELFF	TGTGCCAGCAGCCGCGGATCCACCGGGGAGCTGTTTTTT
TRBV4-3	-	-	TRBJ2-4	CASSLSMGAQDTFQYF	TGCGCCAGCAGCCTGTCGATGGGGGCGCAGGATACGTTTCAGTACTTC
TRBV19	once	-	TRBJ1-4	CASRSEAAQTNEKLFF	TGTGCCAGTAGGTCGGAAGCAGCGCAGACTAATGAAAAACTGTTTTTT
TRBV27	once	-	TRBJ2-1	CASSLAYSTEEQFF	TGTGCCAGCAGTTTAGCCTACTCGACGGAAGAGCAGTTCTTC
TRBV7-9	once	-	TRBJ1-1	CASSLLRGARRTEAFF	TGTGCCAGCAGCTTACTGCGGGGGGCGCGTAGGACTGAAGCTTTCTTT
TRBV19	-	-	TRBJ1-1	CASTQGWGWEAFF	TGTGCCAGTACCCAGGGATGGGGCTGGGAAGCTTTCTTT
TRBV5-1	-	TRBD2	TRBJ2-7	CASTGGGIGSYEQYF	TGCGCCAGCACGGGAGGAGGGATCGGCTCCTACGAGCAGTACTTC
TRBV5-1	-	TRBD1	TRBJ1-1	CASSQGTGKTEAFF	TGCGCCAGCAGCCAAGGGACAGGGAAGACTGAAGCTTTCTTT
TRBV7-2	-	-	TRBJ2-6	CASSPGGANVLTF	TGTGCCAGCAGCCCGGGGGGGGCCAACGTCCTGACTTTC
TRBV6-1	-	TRBD1	TRBJ1-5	CASSVATGEVQPQHF	TGTGCCAGCAGTGTGGCGACAGGGGAGGTTCAGCCCCAGCATTTT
TRBV20-1	-	-	TRBJ2-1	CSAEYNEQFF	TGCAGTGCTGAGTACAATGAGCAGTTCTTC
TRBV5-5	-	TRBD2	TRBJ2-1	CASSLGASGRAGEQFF	TGTGCCAGCAGCTTGGGCGCTAGCGGGAGGGCGGGTGAGCAGTTCTTC
TRBV19	-	-	TRBJ1-1	CASSPGHRHTEAFF	TGTGCCAGTAGTCCCGGACATAGGCACACTGAAGCTTTCTTT
TRBV7-9	-	TRBD1	TRBJ1-3	CASGRGQGRAGNTIYF	TGTGCCAGCGGACGGGGACAGGGTCGGGCTGGAAACACCATATATTTT
TRBV10-2	-	-	TRBJ1-1	CASSEAVYGGTEAFF	TGCGCCAGCAGTGAGGCAGTCTATGGGGGAACTGAAGCTTTCTTT
TRBV28	-	TRBD2	TRBJ2-7	CASSPSAGGLDRGFYEQYF	TGTGCCAGCAGTCCCTCAGCGGGAGGGCTCGACAGAGGATTTTACGAGCAGTACTTC
TRBV18	-	TRBD1	TRBJ2-5	CASSPYRTGDYQETQYF	TGTGCCAGCTCACCTTATAGGACAGGGGATTACCAAGAGACCCAGTACTTC
TRBV7-9	-	-	TRBJ1-4	CASSPRSTNEKLFF	TGTGCCAGCAGCCCCAGATCCACTAATGAAAAACTGTTTTTT
TRBV28	-	-	TRBJ1-5	CASSFWPLKPQHF	TGTGCCAGCAGTTTTTGGCCCCTAAAGCCCCAGCATTTT
TRBV7-2	-	-	TRBJ2-7	CASSLEQGPQQYF	TGTGCCAGCAGCTTGGAACAGGGTCCACAGCAGTACTTC
TRBV29-1	-	TRBD2	TRBJ2-3	CSVSAGGGTDTQYF	TGCAGCGTGTCAGCGGGAGGGGGAACAGATACGCAGTATTTT
TRBV13	-	TRBD2	TRBJ2-1	CASSFRTSGRALGEQFF	TGTGCCAGCAGCTTCAGGACTAGCGGGAGGGCCCTGGGAGAGCAGTTCTTC
TRBV6-5	-	TRBD1	TRBJ2-3	CASSRTGQDTQYF	TGTGCCAGCAGTAGGACAGGCCAAGATACGCAGTATTTT
TRBV2	-	-	TRBJ2-3	CASSPGLLYGDTQYF	TGTGCCAGCAGTCCAGGACTGCTATACGGGGATACGCAGTATTTT
TRBV29-1	-	TRBD2	TRBJ2-5	CSVTSGTETQYF	TGCAGCGTTACTAGCGGGACTGAGACCCAGTACTTC
TRBV6-1	once	-	TRBJ1-1	CASSGTSGTEAFF	TGTGCCAGCAGTGGGACCTCAGGAACTGAAGCTTTCTTT
TRBV6-4	-	-	TRBJ1-6	CASRRQDNSPLHF	TGTGCCAGCAGGAGACAGGATAATTCACCCCTCCACTTT